One sample yielded the 32 T cell receptor beta chains listed below, sequenced in a study of radiation and T cells in renal cell carcinoma. Method: immunoSEQ multiplex PCR; TCRdb's copy keeps in-frame clones and lacks some. The table lists under 5,500 clones, around half of them singletons. Stated treatment: 15 Gy SBRT to primary tumor, nephrectomy 4 weeks later. The specimen comprised tumor tissue, sampled from a patient whose treatment included radiotherapy and nephrectomy. Every receptor here comes from a man in his sixties with renal cell carcinoma.

The gene calls are TRBV7-4 and TRBJ1-2; D call uncertain. The germline CDR1 and CDR2 sequences are SGHVT and SQSDAQ. The V and J ends lost 1 base and 2 bases respectively, with 11 bases between them. This CDR3 comprises 15 residues. This CDR3 is CASSLVFRGNYGYTF. The CDR3 DNA sequence: TGTGCCAGCAGCTTAGTTTTTAGAGGGAACTATGGCTACACCTTC.

This clone was recorded once. This sample includes further DNA sequences coding for the same CDR3. The chain carries TRBV5-4 and TRBJ1-3, with no clear D. The germline V gene encodes CDR1 SGHNT and CDR2 YYREEE (reference sequence). The CDR3 length is 12 residues. V lost 1 base to trimming and J lost 4 bases, with 3 bases between them. CDR3 residues: CASSLSGNTIYF. In DNA form, the CDR3 reads TGTGCCAGCAGCTTGTCGGGAAACACCATATATTTT.

The chain combines TRBV10-1 with TRBJ2-7; TRBD1 aligns across 9 bases. CDR1 is WNHNN and CDR2 is SYGVQD in the germline V gene (reference sequence). The CDR3 extends over 16 amino acids. V shed 3 bases and J 1 base; nucleotides not matched to a gene: 7. The CDR3 DNA is TGCGCCAGCAGTGAATTTACAGGGGGCGTATCCTACGAGCAGTACTTC. Protein product: CASSEFTGGVSYEQYF.

V is TRBV29-1 and J is TRBJ1-2; D possibly corresponds to TRBD1 (6 bases). There are 12 residues in the CDR3. With 5 bases removed from V and 8 bases from J, the gap between germline ends came to 15 bases. Germline V gene lookup returns CDR1 SQVTM and CDR2 ANQGSEA. DNA of the CDR3: TGCAGCGTTAAACTACAGGGTACGGGCTACACCTTC. It translates to CSVKLQGTGYTF.

This clone was observed a handful of times. The rearrangement joins TRBV7-9 to TRBJ1-3; the D is unclear. The CDR3 runs to 16 residues. V lost 2 bases and J lost 0, with 11 bases in between. Germline CDR1 is SEHNR and CDR2 is FQNEAQ (reference sequence). The CDR3 nucleotides read TGTGCCAGCAGCTTAAGACACCGCGACTCTGGAAACACCATATATTTT. Translating it yields CASSLRHRDSGNTIYF.

The chain employs TRBV18 and TRBJ2-7; a weak D match, TRBD1 (6 bases). CDR1 is KGHSH and CDR2 is LQKENI in the germline V gene. The V gene lost 3 bases and the J gene lost 3 bases, with 12 bases spanning the gap. The CDR3 is 14 residues long. CDR3 residues: CASSPGHSNYEQYF. In DNA form, the CDR3 reads TGTGCCAGCTCACCGGGACATTCTAACTACGAGCAGTACTTC.

This clone was observed a handful of times. V gene TRBV5-8 combines with J gene TRBJ1-6; TRBD1 agrees at 8 bases. CDR3 length: 16 amino acids. Germline CDR1 and CDR2: SGHTS and YDEGEE. The V gene end was trimmed by 3 bases and the J gene end by 8 bases; junction bases not matched to a gene: 10. The CDR3 protein is CASSSSGTGPYSPLHF. As DNA, the CDR3 is TGTGCCAGCAGCTCGTCCGGGACAGGACCTTATTCACCCCTCCACTTT.

V and J are TRBV13 and TRBJ1-1, with D possibly TRBD1 on 6 matching bases. This CDR3 contains 13 residues. Germline lookup yields CDR1 PRHDT and CDR2 FYEKMQ (reference sequence). V dropped 3 bases and J dropped 6 bases, with 11 bases sitting between them. The CDR3 region has the DNA TGTGCCAGCAGCTTCGACAGGTTAGCTGAAGCTTTCTTT. Its translation: CASSFDRLAEAFF.

This clone is large (0.1 to 1%) by share. The genes are TRBV14 and TRBJ1-1, with a weak D call TRBD1 (5 bases). Germline loops: CDR1 SGHDN, CDR2 FVKESK. CDR3 length: 14 residues. V lost 0 bases to trimming and J lost 6 bases, with 11 bases between them. The CDR3 DNA sequence: TGTGCCAGCAGCCAAGAATGGGGGTACCCTGAAGCTTTCTTT. Translation gives CASSQEWGYPEAFF.

This clone turned up a few times. The chain employs TRBV2 and TRBJ1-2; 8 positions match TRBD1. Germline lookup yields CDR1 SNHLY and CDR2 FYNNEI. V trimming: 8 bases; J trimming: 8 bases; junction bases outside the gene matches: 10. The CDR3 consists of 13 residues. CDR3 in DNA: TGTGCCAGCGGGGTGGACAGGGAGGGAGGCTACACCTTC. This codes for CASGVDREGGYTF.

This clone was detected once. The chain links TRBV11-3 to TRBJ1-2; D ambiguous. This CDR3 is built from 14 residues. V lost 1 base to trimming and J lost 4 bases, with 10 bases between them. Germline V gene data show CDR1 as SGHNT and CDR2 as YENEEA. CDR3 sequence reads: CASSLVGASYGYTF. In nucleotides, the CDR3 is TGTGCCAGCAGCTTAGTGGGAGCTAGCTATGGCTACACCTTC.

The chain has TRBV5-4 and TRBJ1-2; no clear D gene. The CDR3 totals 15 residues. From germline, CDR1 is SGHNT and CDR2 YYREEE (reference sequence). V was pared by 0 bases and J by 2 bases, with 11 bases between. The CDR3 protein is CASSLVPRLNYGYTF. The CDR3 bases are TGTGCCAGCAGCTTGGTCCCGAGGCTCAACTATGGCTACACCTTC.

The V and J genes are TRBV27 and TRBJ1-5; no reliable D call. V shed 2 bases and J shed 4 bases, with 9 bases lying between them. The CDR3 loop spans 14 amino acids. Germline V gene data show CDR1 as MNHEY and CDR2 as SMNVEV (reference sequence). CDR3 nucleotides: TGTGCCAGCAGTTTACGCCCGGGGAATCAGCCCCAGCATTTT. Encoded protein: CASSLRPGNQPQHF.

This sequence joins TRBV7-2 and TRBJ1-3, with 10 bases lining up with TRBD1. Trimming took 1 base from V and 0 from J; bases not matched to a gene: 3. The CDR3 contains 17 residues. Germline assignment: CDR1 SGHTA and CDR2 FQGNSA. CDR3 bases: TGTGCCAGCAGCTTAGGGGGACAGGGGATCTCTGGAAACACCATATATTTT. As protein: CASSLGGQGISGNTIYF. The full variable domain, with the rest looked up from reference TRBV7-2 and TRBJ1-3, is GAGVSQSPSNKVTEKGKDVELRCDPISGHTALYWYRQSLGQGLEFLIYFQGNSAPDKSGLPSDRFSAERTGGSVSTLTIQRTQQEDSAVYLCASSLGGQGISGNTIYFGEGSWLTVV.

Only a few counts were recorded for this clone. The chain links TRBV5-6 to TRBJ1-2; D call uncertain. The CDR3 consists of 13 residues. Germline CDR1 reads SGHDT; CDR2 reads YYEEEE. Trimming removed 5 bases at V and 4 bases at J, with 12 bases between. The CDR3 nucleotides are TGTGCCAGCAGTTACCAGGCTTCCTATGGCTACACCTTC. It yields the protein CASSYQASYGYTF.

The chain links TRBV5-1 to TRBJ1-1; no definite D call. CDR3 length equals 15 residues. Trimming took 3 bases from V and 1 from J, leaving 13 bases between them. The germline CDR1 and CDR2 sequences are SGHRS and YFSETQ. The CDR3 nucleotides read TGCGCCAGCAGCTGGGTTCTTCGGGCGAACACTGAAGCTTTCTTT. Translated, it gives CASSWVLRANTEAFF.

The chain has TRBV19 and TRBJ1-1; the match to TRBD1 covers 7 bases. Germline values: CDR1 LNHDA, CDR2 SQIVND (reference sequence). The CDR3 is made up of 16 amino acids. The ends lost 6 bases at V and 9 bases at J; junction bases unmatched: 19. CDR3 in amino acids: CASRKQGPLKKEKAFF. The CDR3 DNA sequence: TGTGCCAGTAGGAAACAGGGGCCGCTAAAAAAAGAGAAAGCTTTCTTT.

The chain combines TRBV7-9 with TRBJ1-1; D is unclear. The CDR3 contains 14 residues. V dropped 4 bases and J dropped 3 bases, with 12 bases sitting between them. Germline V lookup: CDR1 SEHNR, CDR2 FQNEAQ (reference sequence). The CDR3 bases are TGTGCCAGCAGCTCCCCTTGGGGTGACACTGAAGCTTTCTTT. Translating gives CASSSPWGDTEAFF.

This clone was counted only a few times. V gene TRBV2 combines with J gene TRBJ2-7; 7 nucleotides align to TRBD1. CDR3 length: 13 residues. Germline V gene sequence: CDR1 SNHLY, CDR2 FYNNEI. The ends lost 8 bases at V and 1 base at J; junction bases unmatched: 5. The CDR3 sequence: CASGEGASYEQYF. CDR3 in DNA: TGTGCCAGCGGAGAGGGGGCATCCTACGAGCAGTACTTC.

This clone came up a few times. The CDR3 loop reads CASSPHRGGSYGYTF. CDR3 DNA sequence: TGTGCCAGCAGCCCTCACCGCGGGGGGAGCTATGGCTACACCTTC. The genes are TRBV6-5 and TRBJ1-2; the D gene is possibly TRBD1 (5 bases). From germline, CDR1 is MNHEY and CDR2 SVGAGI. CDR3 length equals 15 residues. V was cut by 6 bases and J by 4 bases, with 18 bases left in between.

There are a few counts of this clone. This chain links TRBV9 with TRBJ1-5, with 9 bases identical to TRBD1. V shed 0 bases, J shed 7 bases, and the junction held 2 bases outside the gene matches. CDR3 length: 14 amino acids. Germline assignment: CDR1 SGDLS and CDR2 YYNGEE. CDR3 nucleotides: TGTGCCAGCAGCGTAGGGACAGGGGAACAGCCCCAGCATTTT. Translating gives CASSVGTGEQPQHF.

This chain links TRBV27 with TRBJ1-1; D is undetermined. CDR1 and CDR2 (germline): MNHEY, SMNVEV (reference sequence). V gave up 3 bases and J gave up 1 base, with 9 bases separating them. The CDR3 has 14 amino acids. The CDR3 region is CASSFLARNTEAFF. CDR3 bases: TGTGCCAGCAGTTTTCTGGCTCGGAACACTGAAGCTTTCTTT.

CDR3 in amino acids: CASSVYLDSGNTIYF. CDR3 DNA: TGTGCCAGCAGCGTATACTTGGACTCTGGAAACACCATATATTTT. The rearrangement uses TRBV9 and TRBJ1-3; D gene ambiguous. In germline, CDR1 is SGDLS, CDR2 YYNGEE. Trimming left V 1 base short and J 0 bases short, with 8 bases between. The CDR3 is 15 amino acids. Based on the CDR3 plus reference TRBV9 and TRBJ1-3, the full variable domain is DSGVTQTPKHLITATGQRVTLRCSPRSGDLSVYWYQQSLDQGLQFLIQYYNGEERAKGNILERFSAQQFPDLHSELNLSSLELGDSALYFCASSVYLDSGNTIYFGEGSWLTVV.

The gene calls are TRBV6-5 and TRBJ2-7; 8 bases line up with TRBD1. Trimming took 8 bases from V and 5 from J; bases not matched to a gene: 8. This CDR3 has 13 residues. CDR1 and CDR2 (germline): MNHEY, SVGAGI. The CDR3 reads CASSRQGFHEQYF. The CDR3 region has the DNA TGTGCCAGCTCGCGACAGGGGTTTCACGAGCAGTACTTC.

V is TRBV9 and J is TRBJ1-2; no clear D gene. The CDR3 sequence is 12 residues long. Trimming took off 3 bases at V and 7 bases at J, with 10 bases between the two ends. Germline-derived CDR1 and CDR2 are SGDLS and YYNGEE. CDR3: CASSEEDGGYTF. The CDR3 nucleotides read TGTGCCAGCAGCGAGGAAGACGGTGGCTACACCTTC.

The chain uses TRBV30 and TRBJ2-7, with TRBD1 as a possible D gene (6 bases). Per germline, CDR1 GTSNPN and CDR2 SVGIG (reference sequence). V lost 0 bases and J lost 3, with 15 bases in between. The CDR3 runs 15 residues. CDR3 amino acids: CAWSVFGGSSYEQYF. For the CDR3, the DNA is TGTGCCTGGAGTGTATTTGGGGGCTCCAGCTACGAGCAGTACTTC.

Sample share makes this clone medium-sized. The J gene is TRBJ1-1, the V gene TRBV28; D may be TRBD1 (5 bases). From germline, CDR1 is MDHEN and CDR2 SYDVKM. This CDR3 is built from 14 residues. V lost 5 bases, J lost 7 bases, and 17 bases lay in between. The CDR3 here is CASSLAGGGIEAFF. For the CDR3, the DNA is TGTGCCAGCAGTCTGGCGGGGGGGGGAATTGAAGCTTTCTTT.

The rearrangement uses TRBV11-2 and TRBJ2-7, with D possibly matching TRBD2 (6 bases). CDR3 length: 17 amino acids. Trimming pared 5 bases from V and 4 bases from J, leaving 24 bases between. Germline V lookup: CDR1 SGHAT, CDR2 FQNNGV. CDR3 loop: CASSLRAPGGTLYEQYF. The CDR3 nucleotides read TGTGCCAGCAGCCTAAGAGCTCCTGGCGGGACTCTTTACGAGCAGTACTTC.

The chain employs TRBV7-2 and TRBJ2-7; 8 bases are shared with TRBD1. The CDR3 consists of 14 residues. Germline lookup yields CDR1 SGHTA and CDR2 FQGNSA. J gave up 2 bases and V 5 bases, and 5 bases lay outside the gene matches. The CDR3 protein is CASSTTGVTYEQYF. The CDR3 nucleotides are TGTGCCAGCAGCACGACAGGGGTGACCTACGAGCAGTACTTC.

The count of this clone is one. V is TRBV28 and J is TRBJ2-3; D call uncertain. Trimming left V 3 bases short and J 1 base short, with 8 bases between. This CDR3 comprises 14 residues. The germline V gene encodes CDR1 MDHEN and CDR2 SYDVKM. The CDR3: CASSFLSGTDTQYF. CDR3 bases: TGTGCCAGCAGTTTTCTCTCTGGCACAGATACGCAGTATTTT.

The rearrangement links TRBV5-5 to TRBJ2-7; 10 bases map to TRBD2. V lost 6 bases to trimming and J lost 3 bases; unmatched junction nucleotides: 6. This CDR3 has 14 residues. Germline CDR1 reads SGHKS; CDR2 reads YYEKEE (reference sequence). The CDR3 DNA sequence: TGTGCCAGCACTCTAGCGGGAGTGCACTACGAGCAGTACTTC. Translating it yields CASTLAGVHYEQYF.

The CDR3: CAWDSGTGGAISYGYTF. Here the CDR3 DNA reads TGTGCCTGGGACTCCGGGACAGGGGGCGCGATTAGCTATGGCTACACCTTC. The V and J genes are TRBV30 and TRBJ1-2, with 12 bases fitting TRBD1. Germline loops: CDR1 GTSNPN, CDR2 SVGIG (reference sequence). V lost 5 bases and J lost 4; bases outside the gene matches: 14. The CDR3 sequence is 17 residues long.